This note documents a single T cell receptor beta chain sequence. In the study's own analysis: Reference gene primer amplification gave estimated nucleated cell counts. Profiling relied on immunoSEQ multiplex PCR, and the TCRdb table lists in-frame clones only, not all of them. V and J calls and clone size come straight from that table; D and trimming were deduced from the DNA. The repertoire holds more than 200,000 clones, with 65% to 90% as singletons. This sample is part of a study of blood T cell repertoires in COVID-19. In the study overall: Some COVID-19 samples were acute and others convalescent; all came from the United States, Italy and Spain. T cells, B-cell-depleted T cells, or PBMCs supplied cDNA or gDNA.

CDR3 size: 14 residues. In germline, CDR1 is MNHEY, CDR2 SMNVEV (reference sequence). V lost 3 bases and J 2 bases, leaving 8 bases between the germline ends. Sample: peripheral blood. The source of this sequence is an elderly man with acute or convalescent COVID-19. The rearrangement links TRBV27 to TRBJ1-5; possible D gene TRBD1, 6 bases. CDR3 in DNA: TGTGCCAGCAGTTTCGCAGGGGGCAATCAGCCCCAGCATTTT. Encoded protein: CASSFAGGNQPQHF.